The T cell receptor beta chain described here comes from a study of blood T cell repertoires in COVID-19. Germline V CDR1 and CDR2: MDHEN, SYDVKM. Losses at the gene ends were 5 bases for V and 1 base for J; bases not matched to a gene: 8. The CDR3 has 16 residues. As processed by the authors: Counts of nucleated cells, estimated from reference gene primer amplification, were obtained. The repertoire was sequenced with immunoSEQ multiplex PCR; TCRdb's copy has only in-frame clones and lacks some. The D gene and trimming were derived from the DNA, and the V and J assignments and clone size from that table. Of around 280,000 clones in the sample, around 90% were seen once.

The V gene is TRBV28, the J gene TRBJ1-5; TRBD1 matches at 7 bases. Sequencing was done on a sample of peripheral blood. The sequence came from a woman in her fifties or sixties who had recovered from COVID-19. CDR3 residues: CASSSPGGLSNQPQHF. CDR3 DNA sequence: TGTGCCAGCAGTAGCCCAGGGGGTTTGAGCAATCAGCCCCAGCATTTT.